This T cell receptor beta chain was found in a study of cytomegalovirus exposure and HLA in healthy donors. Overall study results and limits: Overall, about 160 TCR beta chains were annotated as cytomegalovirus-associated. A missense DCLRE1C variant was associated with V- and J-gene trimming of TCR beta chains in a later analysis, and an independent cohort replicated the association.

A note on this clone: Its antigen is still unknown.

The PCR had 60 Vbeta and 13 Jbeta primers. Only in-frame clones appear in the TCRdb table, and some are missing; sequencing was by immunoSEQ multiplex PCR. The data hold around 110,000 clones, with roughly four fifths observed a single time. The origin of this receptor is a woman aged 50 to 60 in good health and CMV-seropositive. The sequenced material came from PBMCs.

The CDR3 DNA reads as TGCGCCAGCAGCTTGCAGGCCAGAGACACAGATACGCAGTATTTT. This sequence encodes CASSLQARDTDTQYF. This chain uses TRBV5-1 with TRBJ2-3; D gene ambiguous. V was pared by 1 base and J by 2 bases, with 11 bases between. The CDR3 consists of 15 residues. CDR1 is SGHRS, CDR2 YFSETQ, per germline.